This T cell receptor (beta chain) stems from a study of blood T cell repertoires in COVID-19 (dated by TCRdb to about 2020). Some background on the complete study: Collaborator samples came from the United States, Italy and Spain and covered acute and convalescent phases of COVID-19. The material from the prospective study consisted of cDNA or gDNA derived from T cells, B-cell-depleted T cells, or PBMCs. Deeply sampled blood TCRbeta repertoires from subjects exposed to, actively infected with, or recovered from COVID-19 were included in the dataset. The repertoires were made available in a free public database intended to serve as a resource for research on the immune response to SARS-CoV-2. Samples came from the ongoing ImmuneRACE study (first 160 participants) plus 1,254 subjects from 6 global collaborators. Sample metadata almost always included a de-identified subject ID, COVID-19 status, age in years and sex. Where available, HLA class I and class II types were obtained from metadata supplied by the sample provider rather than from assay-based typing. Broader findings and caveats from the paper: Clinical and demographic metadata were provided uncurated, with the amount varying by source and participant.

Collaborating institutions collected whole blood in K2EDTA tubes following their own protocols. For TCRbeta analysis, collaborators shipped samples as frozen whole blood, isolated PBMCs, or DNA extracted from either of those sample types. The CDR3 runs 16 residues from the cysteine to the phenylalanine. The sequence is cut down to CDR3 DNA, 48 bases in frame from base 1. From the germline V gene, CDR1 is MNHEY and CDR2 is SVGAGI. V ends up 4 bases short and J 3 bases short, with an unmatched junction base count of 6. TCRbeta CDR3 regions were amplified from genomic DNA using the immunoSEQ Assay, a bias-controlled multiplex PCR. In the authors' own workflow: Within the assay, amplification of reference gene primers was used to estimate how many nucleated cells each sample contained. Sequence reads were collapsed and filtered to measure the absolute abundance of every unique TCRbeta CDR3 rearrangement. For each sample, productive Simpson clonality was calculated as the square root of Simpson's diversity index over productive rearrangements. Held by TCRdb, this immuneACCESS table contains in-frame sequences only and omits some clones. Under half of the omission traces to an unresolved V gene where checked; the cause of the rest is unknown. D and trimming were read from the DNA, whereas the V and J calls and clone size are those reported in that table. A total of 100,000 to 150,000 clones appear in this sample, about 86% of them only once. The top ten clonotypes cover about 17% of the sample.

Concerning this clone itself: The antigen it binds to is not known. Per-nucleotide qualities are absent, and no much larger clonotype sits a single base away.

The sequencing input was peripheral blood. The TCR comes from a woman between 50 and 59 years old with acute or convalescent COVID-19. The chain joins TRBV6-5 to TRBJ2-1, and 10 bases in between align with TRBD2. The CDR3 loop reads CASSLASGGVYNEQFF. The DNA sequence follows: TGTGCCAGCAGTTTGGCTAGCGGGGGCGTCTACAATGAGCAGTTCTTC.